This TCR beta chain was retrieved from a study of a mutant IDH1 vaccine in newly diagnosed glioma. Looking at the study overall: Patients received vaccination from 4-6 weeks after radiotherapy alone, or with temozolomide cycles. Visit V12 was scheduled at week 35 and visit V13 at week 47. Regarding the study as a whole: Any relationship between pseudoprogression and changes in top peripheral T cell clonotypes seemed absent.

This sample's time point: week 47, end of study. Every single dose of the vaccine, 300 ug of mutant IDH1 20-mer peptide, came with topical imiquimod. There were new WHO grade 3 or 4 astrocytomas in the donors, and these were IDH1-mutant and ATRX-lost. Profiled with immunoSEQ multiplex PCR; TCRdb holds only in-frame clones, not every one. There are 84,000 or so clones in the sample; roughly 77% occur only once, and roughly 5.6% lies in the top ten. The CDR3 runs 15 residues. Germline V lookup: CDR1 LNHDA, CDR2 SQIVND (reference sequence). V was pared by 4 bases and J by 0 bases, with 12 bases between. This clone was counted a single time. Antigen: not known.

The sequencing used PBMCs, collected from a glioma patient whose treatment included an IDH1 peptide vaccine. The sequence was collected from a man between 40 and 49 years old with glioma. V and J are TRBV19 and TRBJ1-2; D gene ambiguous. CDR3 nucleotide sequence: TGTGCCAGTAGTAGCCGGCCTGTTACTAACTATGGCTACACCTTC. Residues: CASSSRPVTNYGYTF.